Listed below are T cell receptor beta chains from one sample, sequenced in a study of memory CD8 T cells in hepatitis C reinfection. The repertoire was sequenced with immunoSEQ multiplex PCR; TCRdb's copy has only in-frame clones and lacks some. The table records roughly 6,200 clones, 85% to 90% of them present only once. The sample consisted of naive CD8+ T cells sorted from blood. The receptors here all came from a man aged 50 to 60 with hepatitis C virus infection. CDR3s include the opening cysteine and the closing phenylalanine or tryptophan. Each record gives: V gene, CDR3 protein.

v_call: TRBV5-3; cdr3_aa: CATSYEQYF
v_call: TRBV15; cdr3_aa: CATSREGGNQPQHF
v_call: TRBV30; cdr3_aa: CACDQGLAGVSEQYF
v_call: TRBV30; cdr3_aa: CAWSKLLAGEDEQYF
v_call: TRBV19; cdr3_aa: CASSITGTSPYNEQFF
v_call: TRBV5-6; cdr3_aa: CASSLSLVNEQFF
v_call: TRBV14; cdr3_aa: CASSQDAGISYNEQFF
v_call: TRBV11-1; cdr3_aa: CASSLATDGRLHEQYF
v_call: TRBV4-2; cdr3_aa: CASTSQEDEQYF
v_call: TRBV7-2; cdr3_aa: CASSFSDTGVTEAFF
v_call: TRBV5-1; cdr3_aa: CASSLGLAGDIEQFF
v_call: TRBV9; cdr3_aa: CASSVGGGTMQYF
v_call: TRBV7-3; cdr3_aa: CASSFDGSEGNEQFF
v_call: TRBV14; cdr3_aa: CASSQVGQTNTGELFF
v_call: TRBV10-3; cdr3_aa: CAISESGSPLHF
v_call: TRBV9; cdr3_aa: CASSVALAAFTDTQYF
v_call: TRBV28; cdr3_aa: CASILRLSSYNSPLHF
v_call: TRBV4-1; cdr3_aa: CASSAPGTSGSGDEQFF
v_call: TRBV9; cdr3_aa: CASSVETGGDEQFF
v_call: TRBV7-9; cdr3_aa: CASSKVGQGWDEQYF
v_call: TRBV10-3; cdr3_aa: CAIAPEGAGNEQFF
v_call: TRBV16; cdr3_aa: CASSQGVDTRAFF
v_call: TRBV19; cdr3_aa: CASSVSGINEQFF
v_call: TRBV29-1; cdr3_aa: CSAPLDSHNMNTEAFF
v_call: TRBV27; cdr3_aa: CASRAGGSYEQYF
v_call: TRBV7-6; cdr3_aa: CASSQHRGTEAFF
v_call: TRBV27; cdr3_aa: CASSLASPGTGYSPLHF
v_call: TRBV10-3; cdr3_aa: CAISEPPNGVLAGGLYNEQFF
v_call: TRBV6-1; cdr3_aa: CASTREPHEQYF
v_call: TRBV19; cdr3_aa: CASSRQWNTEAFF
v_call: TRBV13; cdr3_aa: CASSLGQAAEAFF
v_call: TRBV5-4; cdr3_aa: CASSLTGTGGSGYTF